A single sample is the source of the 9 T cell receptor beta chains below, sequenced in a study of T cells in Graves' hyperthyroidism and ophthalmopathy. From RNA transcripts, TCR beta CDR3 regions were amplified. TCR CDR3 regions were first amplified by RT-PCR with HTBI primers. TCRdb re-called the multiplex PCR reads with MiXCR, one entry per CDR3 protein. Of a few hundred thousand distinct CDR3 sequences listed, about a fifth were seen once; the top ten hold 40%. Material for sequencing was blood. All receptors come from a man between 18 and 35 years old with Graves' ophthalmopathy.

This clonotype was seen at least ten times. The chain uses TRBV12-3 or TRBV12-4 and TRBJ2-3; 8 bases are a match to TRBD2. The CDR3 consists of 14 residues. V shed 7 bases, J shed 5 bases, and the junction held 8 bases outside the gene matches. The CDR3: CASNLAGGEDTQYF. CDR3 DNA: TGTGCCAGCAACCTAGCGGGCGGTGAAGATACGCAGTATTTT.

The chain employs TRBV5-1 and TRBJ2-7, with 9 nucleotides matching TRBD1. V lost 6 bases, J lost 2 bases, and 6 bases stayed unmatched. The CDR3 contains 14 residues. Looked up from germline, CDR1 is SGHRS and CDR2 is YFSETQ. Here the CDR3 DNA reads TGCGCCAGCACCCCCGGGACAGGGACCTACGAGCAGTACTTC. Protein product: CASTPGTGTYEQYF.

This clonotype came up once. The rearrangement uses TRBV6-1 and TRBJ2-1; D tentatively fits TRBD1 or TRBD2 (5 bases each). CDR3 length equals 15 residues. Germline V gene data show CDR1 as MNHNS and CDR2 as SASEGT. V was pared by 7 bases and J by 0 bases, with 13 bases between. CDR3 bases: TGTGCCAGCACCCGGGGACCAAGCTCCTACAATGAGCAGTTCTTC. It is translated as CASTRGPSSYNEQFF.

This clonotype was picked up many times. The chain recombines TRBV5-1 with TRBJ1-1; maybe TRBD1 (5 bases). V shed 0 bases and J shed 5 bases, with 11 bases lying between them. CDR1 SGHRS and CDR2 YFSETQ come from the germline V gene. This CDR3 comprises 14 residues. The CDR3 sequence: CASSLDRPRTEAFF. CDR3 nucleotides: TGCGCCAGCAGCTTGGACAGGCCTAGAACTGAAGCTTTCTTT.

This clonotype was detected ten times or more. V usage is TRBV29-1 and J usage is TRBJ1-5, with 10 bases identical to TRBD1. Germline-derived CDR1 and CDR2 are SQVTM and ANQGSEA. The CDR3 length is 14 residues. Trimming took 6 bases from V and 5 from J; bases not matched to a gene: 7. The CDR3 DNA follows: TGCAGCGTGACCGGGACAGGGGTCGATCAGCCCCAGCATTTT. Protein product: CSVTGTGVDQPQHF. Full variable domain (missing parts from reference TRBV29-1 and TRBJ1-5): SAVISQKPSRDICQRGTSLTIQCQVDSQVTMMFWYRQQPGQSLTLIATANQGSEATYESGFVIDKFPISRPNLTFSTLTVSNMSPEDSSIYLCSVTGTGVDQPQHFGDGTRLSIL.

This clonotype was recorded at least ten times. The chain employs TRBV12-3 or TRBV12-4 and TRBJ2-1; 11 bases fit TRBD1. The CDR3 extends over 15 amino acids. The V segment lost 6 bases and the J segment 10 bases; nucleotides outside the gene matches: 11. The CDR3 region is CASSPSGTGGGEQFF. The CDR3 DNA reads TGTGCCAGCAGCCCCTCCGGGACAGGGGGGGGGGAGCAGTTCTTC.

This clonotype has at least ten counts. The chain carries TRBV11-2 and TRBJ1-4; no clear D. Looked up from germline, CDR1 is SGHAT and CDR2 is FQNNGV. V was clipped by 3 bases and J by 0 bases, with 14 bases between them. The length of the CDR3 is 17 residues. CDR3 sequence (DNA): TGTGCCAGCAGCTTGCACCTGAGGGATACAACTAATGAAAAACTGTTTTTT. Protein: CASSLHLRDTTNEKLFF.

This clonotype appeared many times. This rearrangement joins TRBV6-5 to TRBJ1-1; D is unclear. CDR3 length equals 15 residues. Germline CDR1 and CDR2: MNHEY and SVGAGI. The germline V and J ends were trimmed by 0 bases and 4 bases, with 12 bases remaining between them. CDR3 in amino acids: CASSYSRHPGTEAFF. CDR3 nucleotide sequence: TGTGCCAGCAGTTACTCCCGACACCCGGGCACTGAAGCTTTCTTT.

The V call is TRBV4-1, the J call TRBJ1-3; tentatively, D is TRBD1 (5 bases). Trimming left V 0 bases short and J 3 bases short, with 9 bases between. This CDR3 has 15 residues. CDR1 and CDR2 from the germline V gene are MGHRA and YSYEKL. CDR3 bases: TGCGCCAGCAGCCAAGAGGTGCAGGGTGGAAACACCATATATTTT. Translated: CASSQEVQGGNTIYF.